Listed below are T cell receptor beta chains from one sample, sequenced in a study of shared clonotypes between healthy human individuals. The repertoire was sequenced with immunoSEQ multiplex PCR; TCRdb's copy has only in-frame clones and lacks some. Of approximately 440,000 clones in the sample, about 74% were seen once. Source material: PBMCs. These receptor sequences come from a woman aged 40 to 55 in good health. Some clones in this sample may be carry-over from other donors' samples. Each CDR3 is given with its conserved first and last residue. The order of the fields is D gene, clone size, V gene, J gene, CDR3 DNA, CDR3 protein. D genes are given only for firm matches. Expanded clones get a size class; other rows say once, few or many, or leave the size out.

NA	few	TRBV1	TRBJ2-7	TGCACCAGCAGCCAAGATCGGGCGGGACAAAAGTACTTC	CTSSQDRAGQKYF
NA	NA	TRBV2	TRBJ1-5	TGTGCCAGCAGTGAAGCGGATTCGGCTCTTCGGCATTTT	CASSEADSALRHF
NA	NA	TRBV12-5	TRBJ1-1	TGTGCTAGTGGTTTGGATCGCTTCGGGAACACTGAAGCTTTCTTT	CASGLDRFGNTEAFF
TRBD2	NA	TRBV9	TRBJ2-1	TGTGCCAGCAGCCGCGGGGGGGCTTACAATGAGCAGTTCTTC	CASSRGGAYNEQFF
NA	once	TRBV29-1	TRBJ2-2	TGCAGCATATCGCAGGGAATAACCAACACCGGGGAGCTGTTTTTT	CSISQGITNTGELFF
NA	few	TRBV6-4	TRBJ2-1	TGTGCCAGCAGTCCCTCCGACTCGGCTGGGGATGAGCAGTTCTTC	CASSPSDSAGDEQFF
TRBD2	NA	TRBV7-2	TRBJ2-1	TGTGCCAGCAGCTTAGCGATGAAGAGCGGGAGGGTCAATGAGCAGTTCTTC	CASSLAMKSGRVNEQFF
NA	NA	TRBV7-2	TRBJ2-5	TGTGCCAGCAGCTTTCAAGCGGCCTACCAAGAGACCCAGTACTTC	CASSFQAAYQETQYF
NA	NA	TRBV9	TRBJ2-3	TGTGCCAGCAGCGTGGCCCGCACAGATACGCAGTATTTT	CASSVARTDTQYF
NA	NA	TRBV30	TRBJ1-3	TGTGCCTGGACCCTCCCGGGTACTGGAAACACCATATATTTT	CAWTLPGTGNTIYF
TRBD1	NA	TRBV25-1	TRBJ2-7	TGTGCCAGCACGTCACCAACAGGGGGCGCGTACGAGCAGTACTTC	CASTSPTGGAYEQYF
NA	NA	TRBV14	TRBJ1-2	TGTGCCATCCCAACCCGGGCGTATGGCTACACCTTC	CAIPTRAYGYTF
NA	NA	TRBV6-4	TRBJ2-2	TGTGCCAGCAGTGACTCTGAGGGGAACACCGGGGAGCTGTTTTTT	CASSDSEGNTGELFF
TRBD1	few	TRBV23-1	TRBJ1-2	TGCGCCGCCTGGACAGGGAAGGGAGCTAACTATGGCTACACCTTC	CAAWTGKGANYGYTF
TRBD2	NA	TRBV7-6	TRBJ2-7	TGTGCCAGCAGCTATGGTCGGGAGGGCCGCTACGAGCAGTACTTC	CASSYGREGRYEQYF
TRBD2	NA	TRBV27	TRBJ2-3	TGTGCCAGCAGTTTGGGGGAGGGCCGGTTTCCTGCAGGTACGCAGTATTTT	CASSLGEGRFPAGTQYF
NA	NA	TRBV7-9	TRBJ2-4	TGTGCCAGCAGCTCACCCCGTGAAAACATTCAGTACTTC	CASSSPRENIQYF
NA	NA	TRBV5-5	TRBJ2-1	TGTGCCAGCAACCTCTTCTTCTACAATGAGCAGTTCTTC	CASNLFFYNEQFF
TRBD2	few	TRBV2	TRBJ2-1	TGTGCCAGCAGTGAAGCGCCCGTAGCGGGAGCGGGCAATGAGCAGTTCTTC	CASSEAPVAGAGNEQFF
NA	NA	TRBV18	TRBJ1-2	TGTGCCAGCTCATCCTCCCAGGACAGACGCGGCGGCTACACCTTC	CASSSSQDRRGGYTF
TRBD2	NA	TRBV5-4	TRBJ2-3	TGTGCCAGCAGCCCCCGGACTAGCGGGAGGGCAATCGATACGCAGTATTTT	CASSPRTSGRAIDTQYF
NA	NA	TRBV9	TRBJ1-5	TGTGCCAGCAGCGTAGTTCCAGGGCTGAATCAGCCCCAGCATTTT	CASSVVPGLNQPQHF
NA	NA	TRBV4-1	TRBJ2-7	TGCGCCAGCAGCCAAGATCTCTCCAGCCCTGGGGAGCAGTACTTC	CASSQDLSSPGEQYF
TRBD1	once	TRBV28	TRBJ2-5	TGTGCCAGCAGTCCCGGACAGGCCCAAGAGACCCAGTACTTC	CASSPGQAQETQYF
NA	NA	TRBV6-5	TRBJ2-4	TGTGCCAGCACCGACCGGGCCAAAAACATTCAGTACTTC	CASTDRAKNIQYF
TRBD2	NA	TRBV29-1	TRBJ2-2	TGCAGCGTCGGCGGACTAGCGGGGGTCGGGGAGCTGTTTTTT	CSVGGLAGVGELFF
NA	few	TRBV19	TRBJ1-5	TGTGCCAGTAGAAGGACGGCCCATCAGCCCCAGCATTTT	CASRRTAHQPQHF
TRBD2	once	TRBV19	TRBJ2-1	TGTGCCAGTAGTATTCCTAGCGGGGGTTACAATGAGCAGTTCTTC	CASSIPSGGYNEQFF
TRBD1	few	TRBV25-1	TRBJ1-1	TGTGCCAGCAGTGGGCCGGGACAGGGTAAGACTGAAGCTTTCTTT	CASSGPGQGKTEAFF
NA	NA	TRBV4-2	TRBJ2-1	TGTGCCAGCAGCCTCCTCAAGGGTATTAGCGGAAGCTCCTACAATGAGCAGTTCTTC	CASSLLKGISGSSYNEQFF
TRBD1	NA	TRBV7-9	TRBJ2-5	TGTGCCAGCAGCACAGGGGGCGGTGAGACCCAGTACTTC	CASSTGGGETQYF
TRBD2	NA	TRBV29-1	TRBJ2-3	TGCAGCGGTCGCCGAGGGGCGGGAGCACTCGATACGCAGTATTTT	CSGRRGAGALDTQYF
TRBD1	NA	TRBV27	TRBJ1-5	TGTGCCAGCAGTTCTCAACAGGGGCTGGATCAGCCCCAGCATTTT	CASSSQQGLDQPQHF
TRBD2	NA	TRBV7-9	TRBJ2-7	TGTGCCAGCAGCCCCACAACCGGGACTAGCGTCTACGAGCAGTACTTC	CASSPTTGTSVYEQYF
TRBD1	NA	TRBV15	TRBJ2-5	TGTGCCACCAGCAGAGTGGGATTTGGCAGGGGGCAGGAGACCCAGTACTTC	CATSRVGFGRGQETQYF
NA	NA	TRBV15	TRBJ2-5	TGTGCCACCAGCAGAGATTTTGGATCGAGGGAGACCCAGTACTTC	CATSRDFGSRETQYF
NA	NA	TRBV7-9	TRBJ2-7	TGTGCCAGCAGCTTAGTCCCAGCCTCCTACGAGCAGTACTTC	CASSLVPASYEQYF
NA	NA	TRBV6-4	TRBJ2-3	TGTGCCAGCAGTGACTCTGGCGGCGGGGAGGCGCAGTATTTT	CASSDSGGGEAQYF
TRBD1	NA	TRBV19	TRBJ2-7	TGTGCCAGTAGTCCTCTGTCCGGGACAGGAAATTACGAGCAGTACTTC	CASSPLSGTGNYEQYF